This T cell receptor (beta chain) was found in a study of graft-versus-host responses after intestinal transplantation. The wider study: As for transplant type, recipients had multivisceral, liver-intestinal, or isolated intestinal grafts. Study-wide results and caveats: Within allografts, high graft-versus-host to host-versus-graft clonal ratios were seen among patients with graft-donor T cell macrochimerism.

Sequencing was performed with immunoSEQ multiplex PCR; in TCRdb, only in-frame clones are kept and a portion is missing. The sample lists around 93,000 clones; over 80% were seen once. Notes on this clone: The target antigen is unknown.

Germline CDR1 and CDR2: SGDLS and YYNGEE. Trimming shortened V by 6 bases and J by 6 bases, and 9 bases separated the two germline ends. The CDR3 runs to 12 residues. The V and J genes are TRBV9 and TRBJ2-2, with a possible D match to TRBD1 (6 bases). Sequencing used unstimulated CD8+ T cells sorted from spleen or lymph node cells, obtained before intestinal transplant. This sequence originates from a human donor who received an intestinal transplant. CDR3 nucleotides: TGTGCCAGCAACAGGGATCCCGGGGAGCTGTTTTTT. Translation gives CASNRDPGELFF.